The text below deals with one T cell receptor (beta chain). Its antigen is unidentified. The DNA ends 3 residues before the CDR3 does, and the rest of the CDR3 is filled in from the germline J gene. TCRdb's copy holds only in-frame clones and misses some; the assay was immunoSEQ multiplex PCR. The data include nearly 20,000 clones; the top ten clones carry around 3%. The record originates from a study of T cells in women clearing cervical HPV infection. Study-level background: Controls were women whose single incident HPV16 infection cleared within 12 months without precancer or cancer.

The study's findings and limits: Cases carried less TRBV6-7 than controls: about 0.1% versus 0.15%. Combining TCR richness with V gene abundances gave approximately 0.8 AUC.

V shed 5 bases, J shed 0 bases, and the junction held 0 bases outside the gene matches. The CDR3 is 13 amino acids. Germline loops: CDR1 LNHDA, CDR2 SQIVND (reference sequence). Sequencing used blood buffy coat. This receptor was taken from a woman between 18 and 69 years old with a cervical HPV16 infection that either progressed to CIN3+ or cleared (not recorded which). The chain uses TRBV19 and TRBJ1-1; TRBD1 aligns across 7 bases. CDR3 DNA, as far as it was read: TGTGCCAGTAGTGACAGGGTGAACACTGAA. Its protein is CASSDRVNTE. The entire CDR3 is CASSDRVNTEAFF.